This is a list of T cell receptor beta chains from one sample in a study of cytomegalovirus exposure and HLA in healthy donors. TCRdb keeps only in-frame clones here, not all; method: immunoSEQ multiplex PCR. Counted here are a few hundred thousand clones, 70% to 90% occurring once; the ten biggest clones make up about 2%. Sequenced: PBMCs. Receptors originate from a middle-aged woman in good health and CMV-seropositive. Each CDR3 is given with its conserved first and last residue.

j_call v_call cdr3_aa
TRBJ1-1 TRBV7-9 CASGETGLNTEAFF
TRBJ1-2 TRBV6-5 CASSYSGQGAAEGYTF
TRBJ2-7 TRBV29-1 CSVGAGGSYEQYF
TRBJ2-5 TRBV20-1 CSAAGQETQYF
TRBJ2-1 TRBV6-1 CASSEARGEQFF
TRBJ1-3 TRBV30 CAWSVNSLLGNTIYF
TRBJ1-1 TRBV6-5 CASSYSAENTEAFF
TRBJ2-6 TRBV6-4 CASSEDGAGASGANVLTF
TRBJ2-7 TRBV5-6 CASNLRTARVVGEQYF
TRBJ2-2 TRBV5-1 CASSSTGGVGTGELFF
TRBJ2-1 TRBV28 CASKPFDRGYVNEQFF
TRBJ1-4 TRBV2 CASSGQGSVLGNEKLFF
NA TRBV27 CASSSYTGFTSEQYF
TRBJ2-3 TRBV7-6 CASSLAGDTTQYF
TRBJ1-2 TRBV7-2 CASSVDRVGGYTF
TRBJ1-1 TRBV30 CAWRAGITEAFF
TRBJ2-7 TRBV7-9 CSSSSLAGLGSYEQYF
TRBJ2-1 TRBV5-1 CASSLDGSRENEQFF
TRBJ2-7 TRBV5-1 CASSLVGTSLYEQYF
TRBJ1-6 TRBV30 CAWGLQGALPGGSPLHF
TRBJ1-6 TRBV11-2 CASSLGTGGSPLHF
TRBJ1-2 TRBV11-2 CASSLGFFGGDYGYTF
TRBJ1-5 TRBV7-6 CASSLSDGNQPQHF
TRBJ1-1 TRBV6-6 CASSYRQQNTEAFF
TRBJ2-1 TRBV6-4 CASSRGGSVDEQFF
TRBJ1-4 TRBV6-5 CASGRARGEKLFF
TRBJ2-7 TRBV28 CASSLLIQGRDEQYF
TRBJ1-6 TRBV30 CAWSTLPREGSPLHF
NA TRBV4-3 CASSQGQGQGYEQYF
TRBJ1-5 TRBV28 CATLQGGSQPQHF
TRBJ1-5 TRBV5-5 CASSLEWTVNQPQHF
TRBJ1-3 TRBV5-4 CASREDRDSGNTIYF
TRBJ2-1 TRBV7-9 CASNPDRDRGRNEQFF
TRBJ1-1 TRBV5-1 CASSLAGMSIFF
TRBJ2-1 TRBV5-6 CASSFGGSSYNEQFF
TRBJ1-1 TRBV7-2 CASSIWTVPNTEAFF
TRBJ2-3 TRBV7-2 CASSLGVDTQYF
TRBJ1-5 TRBV7-3 CASSSEGGNQPQHF
TRBJ1-5 TRBV7-2 CASSSGQGNQPQHF
TRBJ1-1 TRBV12-2 CASRLEGQQNTEAFF
TRBJ1-6 TRBV7-9 CASSEGASYNSPLHF